The rows below give T cell receptor beta chains drawn from one sample of a study of blood T cell repertoires in COVID-19. Measured with immunoSEQ multiplex PCR; TCRdb has only the in-frame clones, and not every one. Altogether over 70,000 clones are present, roughly 76% being singletons, with the ten largest covering 16%. The sample taken for sequencing was peripheral blood. These TCRs come from a man in his sixties or seventies with active or convalescent COVID-19. Both conserved end residues are part of each CDR3. Each record gives: clone size, J gene, D gene, V gene, CDR3 protein, CDR3 DNA. A D gene is named only where the DNA matches it firmly. Expanded clones get a size class; other rows say once, few or many, or leave the size out.

abundance: -; j_gene: TRBJ2-1; d_gene: -; v_gene: TRBV7-3; CDR3aa: CASSLGTHYNEQFF; CDR3nt: TGTGCCAGCAGCTTAGGGACACATTACAATGAGCAGTTCTTC
abundance: -; j_gene: TRBJ2-7; d_gene: TRBD1; v_gene: TRBV5-4; CDR3aa: CASSSGTGNYEQYF; CDR3nt: TGTGCCAGCAGCTCCGGGACAGGGAATTACGAGCAGTACTTC
abundance: -; j_gene: TRBJ2-7; d_gene: TRBD1; v_gene: TRBV9; CDR3aa: CASSTGTGSYEQYF; CDR3nt: TGTGCCAGCAGCACCGGGACAGGGTCTTACGAGCAGTACTTC
abundance: once; j_gene: TRBJ1-5; d_gene: -; v_gene: TRBV28; CDR3aa: CASSLPTALGLAQHF; CDR3nt: TGTGCCAGCAGTTTGCCGACAGCTTTAGGTTTGGCCCAGCATTTT
abundance: -; j_gene: TRBJ2-1; d_gene: TRBD2; v_gene: TRBV6-4; CDR3aa: CASSDEAGGRNEQFF; CDR3nt: TGTGCCAGCAGTGACGAGGCGGGGGGGCGTAATGAGCAGTTCTTC
abundance: -; j_gene: TRBJ1-6; d_gene: -; v_gene: TRBV28; CDR3aa: CASSPAGGRSPLHF; CDR3nt: TGTGCCAGCAGTCCGGCGGGGGGCCGGTCACCCCTCCACTTT
abundance: -; j_gene: TRBJ2-3; d_gene: -; v_gene: TRBV5-1; CDR3aa: CASSFQRRLTDTQYF; CDR3nt: TGCGCCAGCAGCTTTCAACGGCGGCTCACAGATACGCAGTATTTT
abundance: -; j_gene: TRBJ1-5; d_gene: -; v_gene: TRBV4-1; CDR3aa: CASSQDGGIGNQPQHF; CDR3nt: TGCGCCAGCAGCCAAGACGGAGGGATTGGCAATCAGCCCCAGCATTTT
abundance: -; j_gene: TRBJ2-1; d_gene: TRBD2; v_gene: TRBV3-1/TRBV3-2; CDR3aa: CASSPRPASGGAGYNEQFF; CDR3nt: TGTGCCAGCAGCCCGCGCCCGGCTAGCGGGGGGGCCGGTTACAATGAGCAGTTCTTC
abundance: -; j_gene: TRBJ2-7; d_gene: -; v_gene: TRBV5-5; CDR3aa: CASSWGVGEQYF; CDR3nt: TGTGCCAGCAGCTGGGGGGTTGGCGAGCAGTACTTC
abundance: -; j_gene: TRBJ2-5; d_gene: -; v_gene: TRBV7-8; CDR3aa: CASSLGGHGETQYF; CDR3nt: TGTGCCAGCAGCTTAGGAGGGCACGGGGAGACCCAGTACTTC
abundance: few; j_gene: TRBJ2-7; d_gene: -; v_gene: TRBV9; CDR3aa: CASSVGEKYEQYF; CDR3nt: TGTGCCAGCAGCGTAGGAGAGAAATACGAGCAGTACTTC
abundance: -; j_gene: TRBJ1-5; d_gene: TRBD1; v_gene: TRBV5-1; CDR3aa: CASSRTGEYNQPQHF; CDR3nt: TGCGCCAGCAGCCGCACAGGGGAGTACAATCAGCCCCAGCATTTT
abundance: -; j_gene: TRBJ2-3; d_gene: -; v_gene: TRBV19; CDR3aa: CASSPLRDFHTDTQYF; CDR3nt: TGTGCCAGTAGTCCACTCCGGGACTTCCACACAGATACGCAGTATTTT